This entry lists 30 T cell receptor beta chains sequenced from one sample in a study of PD-1 blockade in classical Hodgkin lymphoma. Every one of the patients relapsed after autologous stem cell transplantation (brentuximab vedotin exposure was variable). The data were produced by immunoSEQ multiplex PCR, yet TCRdb's version contains in-frame clones alone and is incomplete. Counted here are some 84,000 clones, under 90% occurring once; the ten biggest clones make up about 20%. The sample in question was peripheral blood mononuclear cells (PBMCs), obtained at baseline. The receptors stem from a human donor with classical Hodgkin lymphoma.

The V and J genes are TRBV5-6 and TRBJ1-2; the match to TRBD1 covers 8 bases. Germline V CDR1 and CDR2: SGHDT, YYEEEE. The CDR3 sequence is 14 residues long. Trimming removed 5 bases from V and 4 bases from J; junction bases left unmatched: 7. CDR3 sequence reads: CASSYQGAGYGYTF. In DNA, the CDR3 is TGTGCCAGCAGTTATCAGGGGGCGGGCTATGGCTACACCTTC.

The chain couples TRBV28 to TRBJ1-2; D is ambiguous. The germline V and J ends were trimmed by 6 bases and 4 bases, with 12 bases remaining between them. CDR3 size: 13 residues. In germline, CDR1 is MDHEN, CDR2 SYDVKM. The DNA for the CDR3 is TGTGCCAGCAGCTCCCCAGAGACCTATGGCTACACCTTC. Translating it yields CASSSPETYGYTF.

V and J are TRBV6-6 and TRBJ2-1, with 12 nucleotides matching TRBD2. Per germline, CDR1 MNHNY and CDR2 SVGAGI (reference sequence). J lost 6 bases, V lost 6 bases, and 6 bases had no gene match. The CDR3 sequence is 15 residues long. Written as DNA, the CDR3 is TGTGCCAGCAGCCCGACTAGCGGGAGACTCAATGAGCAGTTCTTC. It translates to CASSPTSGRLNEQFF.

The rearrangement uses TRBV6-5 and TRBJ2-2; D unclear. The CDR3 contains 15 residues. Trimming left V 5 bases short and J 5 bases short, with 15 bases between. The germline gives CDR1 MNHEY, CDR2 SVGAGI. The DNA of the CDR3 is TGTGCCAGCAGTCCTACCCGAATAGTTACCGGGGAGCTGTTTTTT. Translated, it gives CASSPTRIVTGELFF.

This chain links TRBV29-1 with TRBJ1-3; D is perhaps TRBD1 (5 bases). This CDR3 has 14 residues. The V and J ends lost 0 bases and 0 bases respectively, with 6 bases between them. The germline V gene has CDR1 SQVTM and CDR2 ANQGSEA. CDR3: CSVEEGVSGNTIYF. DNA of the CDR3: TGCAGCGTTGAAGAAGGGGTCTCTGGAAACACCATATATTTT.

The V gene is TRBV20-1, the J gene TRBJ2-7; D perhaps matches TRBD2 (6 bases). The CDR3 runs 11 residues. Germline values: CDR1 DFQATT, CDR2 SNEGSKA (reference sequence). Trimming left V 4 bases short and J 3 bases short, with 7 bases between. The CDR3 coding sequence is TGCAGTGCTATGGGACTCTACGAGCAGTACTTC. This codes for CSAMGLYEQYF.

The chain is built from TRBV9 and TRBJ2-2; the D gene is possibly TRBD2 (6 bases). Per the germline V gene, CDR1 is SGDLS and CDR2 is YYNGEE. The CDR3 totals 14 residues. The V end lost 3 bases, the J end lost 5 bases, and 11 bases lay between the germline ends. The CDR3 loop is CASSGGLTTGELFF. CDR3 nucleotide sequence: TGTGCCAGCAGCGGGGGACTTACTACCGGGGAGCTGTTTTTT. Using reference TRBV9 and TRBJ2-2 for the parts outside the CDR3, the full variable domain is DSGVTQTPKHLITATGQRVTLRCSPRSGDLSVYWYQQSLDQGLQFLIQYYNGEERAKGNILERFSAQQFPDLHSELNLSSLELGDSALYFCASSGGLTTGELFFGEGSRLTVL.

The V gene is TRBV4-1, the J gene TRBJ2-3, with D possibly being TRBD2 (6 bases). The CDR3 covers 13 residues. V was pared by 3 bases and J by 6 bases, with 10 bases between. Germline CDR1 reads MGHRA; CDR2 reads YSYEKL. The CDR3 sequence: CASSHWGEDTQYF. The CDR3 DNA follows: TGCGCCAGCAGCCATTGGGGGGAGGATACGCAGTATTTT.

This rearrangement joins TRBV14 to TRBJ2-7; 13 bases line up with TRBD2. The CDR3 covers 15 residues. J gave up 5 bases and V 3 bases, and 4 bases lay outside the gene matches. CDR1 and CDR2 from the germline V gene are SGHDN and FVKESK. CDR3 sequence (DNA): TGTGCCAGCAGCCACGGGACTAGCGGGAAGAACGAGCAGTACTTC. This translates into CASSHGTSGKNEQYF.

The CDR3 spells CASSIGGRARPGHNEQFF. The DNA of the CDR3 is TGTGCCAGTAGTATAGGGGGAAGGGCGCGACCGGGACACAATGAGCAGTTCTTC. The J gene is TRBJ2-1, the V gene TRBV19; the D gene could be TRBD1 or TRBD2 (5 bases each). This CDR3 has 18 amino acids. V was shortened by 1 base and J by 5 bases, with 21 bases between the two germline ends. Germline assignment: CDR1 LNHDA and CDR2 SQIVND (reference sequence).

This chain joins TRBV28 and TRBJ1-2; TRBD1 matches 10 bases. Germline V gives CDR1 MDHEN, CDR2 SYDVKM. This CDR3 has 13 residues. Trimming took 7 bases from V and 5 from J; bases not matched to a gene: 4. The CDR3 spells CASMGDRGYGYTF. CDR3 nucleotides: TGTGCCAGCATGGGGGACAGGGGATATGGCTACACCTTC.

This chain joins TRBV12-5 and TRBJ2-7; 9 bases match TRBD1. Germline V gene sequence: CDR1 LGHNT, CDR2 FRNRAP. V shed 6 bases, J shed 3 bases, and the junction held 9 bases outside the gene matches. CDR3 size: 15 residues. CDR3 residues: CASGKGTGQNYEQYF. In nucleotides, the CDR3 is TGTGCTAGTGGAAAAGGGACAGGGCAAAACTACGAGCAGTACTTC.

The chain employs TRBV10-1 and TRBJ1-1, with D uncertain. Between the trimmed V and J ends, which lost 4 bases and 1 base, there was a span of 10 bases. CDR3 size: 14 residues. Germline assignment: CDR1 WNHNN and CDR2 SYGVQD (reference sequence). The CDR3 region has the DNA TGCGCCAGCAGTGGGTCGACGGAGAACACTGAAGCTTTCTTT. Protein product: CASSGSTENTEAFF.

V is TRBV5-1 and J is TRBJ2-6, with D uncertain. This CDR3 has 16 amino acids. V lost 0 bases to trimming and J lost 1 base, with 8 bases between them. Germline values: CDR1 SGHRS, CDR2 YFSETQ. The CDR3 sequence: CASSLDFRSGANVLTF. CDR3 sequence (DNA): TGCGCCAGCAGCTTGGATTTCAGATCTGGGGCCAACGTCCTGACTTTC.

Only one count was recorded for this clone. This chain uses TRBV5-1 with TRBJ1-2; weak D call: TRBD1 (5 bases). Trimming removed 4 bases from V and 5 bases from J, with 15 bases in between. Germline V gene data show CDR1 as SGHRS and CDR2 as YFSETQ. CDR3 size: 14 residues. The CDR3 sequence: CASSPGRIKYGYTF. CDR3 in DNA: TGCGCCAGCAGCCCGGGACGGATCAAGTATGGCTACACCTTC.

The chain is built from TRBV5-1 and TRBJ2-3; D is tentatively TRBD1 or TRBD2 (5 bases each). This CDR3 is built from 15 residues. Germline CDR1 is SGHRS and CDR2 is YFSETQ. Trimming pared 0 bases from V and 0 bases from J, leaving 8 bases between. The CDR3 DNA is TGCGCCAGCAGCTTGGGGGGGACGAGCACAGATACGCAGTATTTT. Amino acids: CASSLGGTSTDTQYF.

The chain links TRBV13 to TRBJ2-7; 9 bases match TRBD2. The length of the CDR3 is 14 residues. Per germline, CDR1 PRHDT and CDR2 FYEKMQ (reference sequence). The V gene end was trimmed by 5 bases and the J gene end by 3 bases; junction bases not matched to a gene: 5. Here the CDR3 DNA reads TGTGCCAGCAGCGAATCAGCGGGAGGCTACGAGCAGTACTTC. Residues: CASSESAGGYEQYF.

This chain links TRBV6-5 with TRBJ2-5; a weak D match, TRBD1 (5 bases). CDR3 length equals 14 residues. Germline values: CDR1 MNHEY, CDR2 SVGAGI. Trimming removed 7 bases at V and 7 bases at J, with 19 bases between. Written as DNA, the CDR3 is TGTGCCAGCAAATCTCAGGGAAGGTCCGGGACCCAGTACTTC. It yields the protein CASKSQGRSGTQYF.

The genes are TRBV4-3 and TRBJ2-1; 7 bases map to TRBD2. This CDR3 has 20 residues. The germline V gene has CDR1 LGHNA and CDR2 YSLEER. Trimming cost V 1 base and J 9 bases; bases outside gene matches: 24. CDR3 sequence reads: CASSQGGWVDGGIFSGEQFF. CDR3 bases: TGCGCCAGCAGCCAAGGTGGCTGGGTTGACGGGGGGATCTTTTCGGGTGAGCAGTTCTTC.

CDR3 sequence reads: CASSVDRGSSYEQYF. Here the CDR3 DNA reads TGTGCCAGCAGCGTCGACAGGGGCAGCTCCTACGAGCAGTACTTC. This chain connects TRBV7-6 to TRBJ2-7; 8 positions match TRBD1. Germline V gene data show CDR1 as SGHVS and CDR2 as FNYEAQ. Unmatched junction bases numbered 6, after V lost 5 bases and J lost 0 bases. The CDR3 loop spans 15 amino acids.

This clone turned up a few times. The V and J genes are TRBV19 and TRBJ1-4; the D gene is possibly TRBD1 (5 bases). This CDR3 has 15 residues. Germline V lookup: CDR1 LNHDA, CDR2 SQIVND (reference sequence). V was pared by 7 bases and J by 7 bases, with 19 bases between. CDR3 nucleotides: TGTGCCAGTATCCCCCGCCTGGGGCGAGGTGAAAAACTGTTTTTT. Amino acids: CASIPRLGRGEKLFF.

The chain carries TRBV7-2 and TRBJ2-2; either TRBD1 or TRBD2 may supply D (7 bases each). Germline CDR1 is SGHTA and CDR2 is FQGNSA. Trimming left V 4 bases short and J 2 bases short, with 20 bases between. CDR3 size: 18 residues. CDR3 sequence: CASSSQPAGQLNTGELFF. DNA of the CDR3: TGTGCCAGCAGCTCCCAACCAGCGGGACAGCTAAACACCGGGGAGCTGTTTTTT.

This clone is a singleton in its sample. V is TRBV23-1 and J is TRBJ2-5, with 7 bases identical to TRBD2. TRBV23-1 is assigned to the ORF class and has an uncertain function. This CDR3 is 18 amino acids long. V was pared by 7 bases and J by 4 bases, with 21 bases of the junction left unmatched. CDR3 DNA sequence: TGCGCCAGCATATCCCTGTGGTTTCAGACGGGAGGACTAGAGACCCAGTACTTC. Its protein is CASISLWFQTGGLETQYF.

This rearrangement joins TRBV19 to TRBJ1-4; the D is unclear. The CDR3 runs 13 residues. The germline CDR1 and CDR2 sequences are LNHDA and SQIVND (reference sequence). Trimming removed 6 bases at V and 4 bases at J, with 9 bases between. CDR3 DNA: TGTGCCAGTAGAGGATCAGTTAATGAAAAACTGTTTTTT. Its protein is CASRGSVNEKLFF.

The chain combines TRBV7-2 with TRBJ1-1, with a tentative D call TRBD1 (5 bases). Trimming pared 2 bases from V and 1 base from J, leaving 14 bases between. Germline CDR1 and CDR2: SGHTA and FQGNSA. CDR3 length: 16 residues. The CDR3 region has the DNA TGTGCCAGCAGCTTACATCGACCGGGGCCGAACACTGAAGCTTTCTTT. It codes for CASSLHRPGPNTEAFF.

The chain links TRBV19 to TRBJ2-7; 8 bases map to TRBD1. J was trimmed by 1 base and V by 9 bases; bases with no gene match: 11. Germline loops: CDR1 LNHDA, CDR2 SQIVND (reference sequence). CDR3 length: 15 residues. The CDR3 nucleotides read TGTGCCAGCGCCACCGGGACAGGAGATTCCTACGAGCAGTACTTC. It yields the protein CASATGTGDSYEQYF. The full variable domain, with the rest looked up from reference TRBV19 and TRBJ2-7, is DGGITQSPKYLFRKEGQNVTLSCEQNLNHDAMYWYRQDPGQGLRLIYYSQIVNDFQKGDIAEGYSVSREKKESFPLTVTSAQKNPTAFYLCASATGTGDSYEQYFGPGTRLTVT.

The chain is built from TRBV10-3 and TRBJ1-3, with TRBD1 identical over 9 bases. This CDR3 region has 16 residues. With V trimmed by 4 bases and J by 6 bases, 10 bases remained unmatched. Germline V lookup: CDR1 ENHRY, CDR2 SYGVKD. CDR3 nucleotides: TGTGCCATCAGTGTCGCGTGGGGACAGGGCCTAAACACCATATATTTT. Its protein is CAISVAWGQGLNTIYF.

The V call is TRBV28, the J call TRBJ1-1; weak D call: TRBD1 (6 bases). CDR3 length: 14 amino acids. Germline V gene sequence: CDR1 MDHEN, CDR2 SYDVKM. V was cut by 5 bases and J by 8 bases, with 18 bases left in between. CDR3 coding DNA: TGTGCCAGCAGTCCCCGGGGGGGCGACGCGGAAGCTTTCTTT. Residues: CASSPRGGDAEAFF.

The chain carries TRBV7-8 and TRBJ2-1; 9 nucleotides agree with TRBD2. V lost 6 bases, J lost 5 bases, and 11 bases stayed unmatched. This CDR3 has 16 amino acids. Germline V gene lookup returns CDR1 SGHVS and CDR2 FQNEAQ. The CDR3 loop is CASRPRKREADNEQFF. The DNA of the CDR3 is TGTGCCAGCAGACCCCGAAAGCGGGAGGCCGACAATGAGCAGTTCTTC.

The chain is built from TRBV10-3 and TRBJ1-2; TRBD1 matches at 7 bases. The ends lost 11 bases at V and 9 bases at J; junction bases unmatched: 21. CDR3 size: 15 residues. The germline CDR1 and CDR2 sequences are ENHRY and SYGVKD. The CDR3: CAPLSSSTGVRSYTF. The CDR3, as DNA: TGTGCCCCCCTCTCATCAAGTACAGGGGTTCGGAGCTACACCTTC.